These 5 T cell receptor beta chains came from one sample sequenced in a study of blood T cell repertoires in COVID-19. This table comes from immunoSEQ multiplex PCR, and its TCRdb copy is limited to in-frame clones, with some not included. The sample carries 90,000 or so clones, 70% to 90% recorded once. The material sequenced was peripheral blood. The receptor set was obtained from a human donor in a cohort sampled during active COVID-19.

V usage is TRBV27 and J usage is TRBJ1-2, with a weak D call TRBD1 (5 bases). The CDR3 totals 12 residues. CDR1 is MNHEY, CDR2 SMNVEV, per germline (reference sequence). Between the trimmed V and J ends, which lost 3 bases and 6 bases, there was a span of 8 bases. The CDR3 nucleotides read TGTGCCAGCAGTTTTCGGGGGGATGGCTACACCTTC. This sequence encodes CASSFRGDGYTF.

V gene TRBV27 combines with J gene TRBJ1-2, with TRBD1 as a possible D gene (5 bases). CDR3 length: 13 residues. The V end was cut by 5 bases, the J end by 2 bases, with 9 bases between. The V gene's germline CDR1 is MNHEY and CDR2 SMNVEV (reference sequence). The CDR3 region is CASSQTDNYGYTF. DNA for the CDR3: TGTGCCAGCAGTCAGACAGACAACTATGGCTACACCTTC.

The V call is TRBV5-1, the J call TRBJ1-1; D call uncertain. Trimming pared 2 bases from V and 4 bases from J, leaving 9 bases between. The CDR3 runs to 13 residues. The germline V gene encodes CDR1 SGHRS and CDR2 YFSETQ. The CDR3 coding sequence is TGCGCCAGCAGCTTTGGGTCGGGCACTGAAGCTTTCTTT. Translating it yields CASSFGSGTEAFF.

This sequence joins TRBV19 and TRBJ2-6; D is ambiguous. The CDR3 is made up of 15 amino acids. The V gene's germline CDR1 is LNHDA and CDR2 SQIVND (reference sequence). Trimming stripped 4 bases from V and 0 bases from J, with 7 bases between. The CDR3 here is CASSKHSSGANVLTF. As DNA, the CDR3 is TGTGCCAGTAGTAAACACAGCTCTGGGGCCAACGTCCTGACTTTC. Based on the CDR3 plus reference TRBV19 and TRBJ2-6, the full variable domain is DGGITQSPKYLFRKEGQNVTLSCEQNLNHDAMYWYRQDPGQGLRLIYYSQIVNDFQKGDIAEGYSVSREKKESFPLTVTSAQKNPTAFYLCASSKHSSGANVLTFGAGSRLTVL.

The chain carries TRBV7-2 and TRBJ2-7; 9 nucleotides line up with TRBD1. CDR1 and CDR2 from the germline V gene are SGHTA and FQGNSA. With 0 bases clipped from V and 5 bases from J, the junction kept 5 bases outside the gene matches. The CDR3 is 15 amino acids. CDR3 in amino acids: CASSLASGTGNEQYF. The CDR3 nucleotides are TGTGCCAGCAGCTTAGCCTCCGGGACAGGGAACGAGCAGTACTTC.